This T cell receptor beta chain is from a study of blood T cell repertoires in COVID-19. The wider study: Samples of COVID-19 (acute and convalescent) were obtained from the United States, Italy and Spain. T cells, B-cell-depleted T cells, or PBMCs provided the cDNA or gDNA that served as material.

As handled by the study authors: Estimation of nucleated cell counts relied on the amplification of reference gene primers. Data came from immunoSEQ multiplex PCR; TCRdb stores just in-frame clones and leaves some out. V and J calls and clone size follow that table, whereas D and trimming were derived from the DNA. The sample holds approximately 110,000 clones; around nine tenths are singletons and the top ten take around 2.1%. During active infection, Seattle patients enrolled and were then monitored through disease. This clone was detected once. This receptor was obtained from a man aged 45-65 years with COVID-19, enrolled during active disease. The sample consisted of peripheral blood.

The CDR3 is CASSVGLSSYNEQFF. As DNA, the CDR3 is TGTGCCAGCAGCGTGGGCCTTAGCTCCTACAATGAGCAGTTCTTC. The chain couples TRBV9 to TRBJ2-1; unclear D gene. Per germline, CDR1 SGDLS and CDR2 YYNGEE. Trimming cost V 2 bases and J 0 bases, with 9 bases left between them. This CDR3 region has 15 residues.